This T cell receptor (beta chain) was captured in a study of T cells after yellow fever vaccination (dated by TCRdb to the late 2010s). Study-wide context: Libraries from fractions with low cell numbers were prepared with the SMART-Seq v4 Ultra Low Input RNA kit. To follow T-cell clones before and after primary and booster YFV17D yellow fever vaccination, bulk TCR alpha and beta repertoires were sequenced over time. Two healthy male donors, one aged 18 to 29 and one aged 30 to 39 years, were included in the cohort. Blood was collected at multiple timepoints before and after primary and secondary immunization, and bulk PBMC replicates and cell subsets were isolated.

V trim: 7 bases; J trim: 0 bases; unmatched bases: 4. The CDR3 spans 14 residues, from the cysteine through the phenylalanine. The read is trimmed to its CDR3 DNA, 42 bases read in frame from base 1. From a lookup of the germline V gene, CDR1 and CDR2 are MGHDK and SYGVNS. In its sample, this clonotype was seen a few times. Its specific antigen is unknown. No much larger clone exists at a distance of one base, and base qualities are not known. What the research found in general, with its limitations: Compared with the primary T-cell response, the secondary T-cell response was faster but weaker, reaching its peak on day 5 rather than on day 15. A small share of clonotypes occurred in both CD4 and CD8 compartments, likely arising from convergent recombination. Only two donors were included in the study, so the extent to which the findings can be generalized is limited. Computational filtering was required because FACS-sorted repertoires could contain abundant contaminating clonotypes from the bulk population. After the booster, most clones that had expanded after primary vaccination were detected again (nearly 98% of CD4 and roughly 86% of CD8), suggesting broad maintenance of memory.

The sample's treatment or condition, from its label and the paper: live attenuated yellow fever vaccine strain. Two biological replicates of bulk PBMCs were collected at each blood-draw timepoint. PBMCs were isolated from peripheral blood using a standard Ficoll-Paque protocol. TriZol was used to extract RNA from bulk PBMCs, CD4 and CD8 fractions, and dextramer-positive and dextramer-negative fractions. TCR cDNA was made using 5'RACE template switching, a step that added a universal primer site and unique molecular identifiers. Priming for cDNA synthesis came from both the TCR alpha and TCR beta constant segments. Library amplification used two PCR steps, and the second PCR step added sample barcodes and sequencing adapters. Libraries were sequenced on Illumina HiSeq 2500 (2x100 bp) or NovaSeq (2x150 bp). The original pipeline was this. MIGEC was used to demultiplex reads and collapse the reads into UMI consensus sequences, and MiXCR was used for V(D)J alignment. Clonotypes responding to the vaccine were identified with edgeR on replicate PBMC samples, with the criteria of FDR below 0.01 and a log2 fold change above 5 up to day 15. CD4 or CD8 identity was assigned to each bulk clonotype according to whether the clonotype was present at higher abundance in the sequenced CD4 repertoire or the sequenced CD8 repertoire. The public sequencing data were trimmed at Q25 with fastp and processed into clonotypes with MiXCR by TCRdb, which kept only in-frame beta chains. Rows with a matching CDR3 protein are joined into one entry that keeps the most common DNA and genes. TCRdb, rather than the study authors, made the V and J calls. The sample includes approximately 600,000 distinct CDR3 sequences, with about 12% observed a single time. Under 15% of the sample goes to the ten largest clones.

The source material was PBMCs, sampled on the day of the yellow fever booster vaccination. This chain joins TRBV25-1 to TRBJ2-7, and TRBD1 matches 9 of the central bases. This TCR was recovered from a man aged 30 to 45 who received the YFV17D yellow fever vaccine. The CDR3 in this case is CASISTGGSYEQYF. In nucleotide form, the sequence is TGTGCCAGCATCTCGACAGGGGGCTCCTACGAGCAGTACTTC.